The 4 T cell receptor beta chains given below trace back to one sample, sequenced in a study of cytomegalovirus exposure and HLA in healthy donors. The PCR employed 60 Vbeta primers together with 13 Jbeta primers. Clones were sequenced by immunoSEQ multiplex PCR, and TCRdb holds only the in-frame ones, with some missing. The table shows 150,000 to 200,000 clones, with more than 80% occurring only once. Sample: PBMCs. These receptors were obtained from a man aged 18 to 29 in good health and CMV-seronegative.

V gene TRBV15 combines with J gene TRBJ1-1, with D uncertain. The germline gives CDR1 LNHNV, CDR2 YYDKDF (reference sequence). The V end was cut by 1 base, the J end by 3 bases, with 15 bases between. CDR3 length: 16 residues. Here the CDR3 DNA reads TGTGCCACCAGCAGAGGCGAGGGAGTCTTTTACACTGAAGCTTTCTTT. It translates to CATSRGEGVFYTEAFF.

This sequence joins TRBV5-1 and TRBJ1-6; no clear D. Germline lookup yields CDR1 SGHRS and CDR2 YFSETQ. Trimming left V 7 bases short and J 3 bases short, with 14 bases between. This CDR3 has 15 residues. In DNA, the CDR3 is TGCGCCAGCCGCGAAAGTACAGTCTATAATTCACCCCTCCACTTT. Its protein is CASRESTVYNSPLHF.

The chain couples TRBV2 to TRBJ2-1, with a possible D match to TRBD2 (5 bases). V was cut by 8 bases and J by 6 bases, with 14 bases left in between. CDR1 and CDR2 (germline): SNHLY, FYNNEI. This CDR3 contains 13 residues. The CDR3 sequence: CASPRLRVNEQFF. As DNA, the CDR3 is TGTGCCAGCCCTAGACTAAGGGTCAATGAGCAGTTCTTC.

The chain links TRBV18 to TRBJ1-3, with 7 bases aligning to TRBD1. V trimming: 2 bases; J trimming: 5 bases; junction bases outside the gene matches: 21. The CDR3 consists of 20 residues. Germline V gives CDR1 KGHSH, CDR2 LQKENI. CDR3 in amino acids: CASSPIVPVLQGLTRNTIYF. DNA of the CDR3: TGTGCCAGCTCACCAATCGTTCCGGTATTACAGGGGCTAACCCGAAACACCATATATTTT.